This T cell receptor (beta chain) emerged from a study of blood T cell repertoires in COVID-19. The wider study: Spain, Italy and the United States supplied samples that represented acute and convalescent COVID-19.

This clone was recorded once. This CDR3 comprises 14 residues. With 3 bases removed from V and 3 bases from J, the gap between germline ends came to 8 bases. Germline V gene data show CDR1 as SGHAT and CDR2 as FQNNGV. Across about two dozen US areas, participants ranged in age from about 18 to 90 years. Participant reports of clinical history set cohort assignment. Original analysis: Amplification of reference gene primers provided the estimated nucleated cell counts. Repertoires were generated with immunoSEQ multiplex PCR, while TCRdb's copy carries only in-frame clones and drops some. V, J and clone size are taken as reported in that table, and D and trimming were inferred from the DNA itself. This table holds around 230,000 clones, approximately 84% found once.

Source material: PBMCs or T cells enriched from blood (not recorded which). The receptor's source is a woman in her thirties or forties with acute COVID-19. The chain carries TRBV11-2 and TRBJ1-4, with D possibly matching TRBD1 (5 bases). The CDR3 sequence is CASSLTVANEKLFF. The CDR3 region has the DNA TGTGCCAGCAGCTTGACAGTGGCTAATGAAAAACTGTTTTTT.